The 12 T cell receptor beta chains given below trace back to one sample, sequenced in a study of blood T cell repertoires in COVID-19. Profiling relied on immunoSEQ multiplex PCR, and the TCRdb table lists in-frame clones only, not all of them. The data show 220,000 or so clones, approximately 83% seen once. Specimen: PBMCs or T cells enriched from blood (not recorded which). These receptors came from a woman in her forties with acute COVID-19.

The genes are TRBV11-3 and TRBJ2-1; a weak D match, TRBD2 (6 bases). The V gene's germline CDR1 is SGHNT and CDR2 YENEEA. V gave up 1 base and J gave up 3 bases, with 22 bases separating them. There are 19 residues in the CDR3. The CDR3 DNA reads as TGTGCCAGCAGCTTAGGAGGATCGGCTAGCGCCCGCAGCTACAATGAGCAGTTCTTC. Its translation is CASSLGGSASARSYNEQFF.

This rearrangement joins TRBV15 to TRBJ2-1; TRBD2 is a possible D gene (5 bases). The CDR3 spans 15 residues. With 8 bases removed from V and 0 bases from J, the gap between germline ends came to 14 bases. Germline assignment: CDR1 LNHNV and CDR2 YYDKDF (reference sequence). For the CDR3, the DNA is TGTGCCACCGGAAGAGAGCGGAGCTCCTACAATGAGCAGTTCTTC. Amino acids: CATGRERSSYNEQFF.

V usage is TRBV5-1 and J usage is TRBJ2-3, with 9 bases aligning to TRBD2. The length of the CDR3 is 14 residues. In germline, CDR1 is SGHRS, CDR2 YFSETQ. Trimming removed 7 bases from V and 0 bases from J; junction bases left unmatched: 3. CDR3 DNA: TGCGCCAGCCACCTAGCGGGGAGCACAGATACGCAGTATTTT. It codes for CASHLAGSTDTQYF.

The V call is TRBV14, the J call TRBJ1-1; no clear D. Germline V lookup: CDR1 SGHDN, CDR2 FVKESK. The CDR3 is made up of 12 amino acids. Trimming cost V 5 bases and J 7 bases, with 11 bases left between them. CDR3 coding DNA: TGTGCCAGCAGCAGCGGGAGGTATGAAGCTTTCTTT. Protein: CASSSGRYEAFF.

This chain connects TRBV12-3 or TRBV12-4 to TRBJ2-2, with 7 bases matching TRBD1. V lost 7 bases to trimming and J lost 4 bases; unmatched junction nucleotides: 3. This CDR3 region has 13 residues. The CDR3 DNA reads TGTGCCAGCAAGGGACAGCCCACCGGGGAGCTGTTTTTT. It translates to CASKGQPTGELFF.

The chain combines TRBV7-2 with TRBJ1-3; maybe TRBD1 (5 bases). Trimming removed 1 base from V and 0 bases from J, with 10 bases in between. The germline V gene encodes CDR1 SGHTA and CDR2 FQGNSA. There are 16 residues in the CDR3. The DNA for the CDR3 is TGTGCCAGCAGCTTAGTGGAGGGGTTCTCTGGAAACACCATATATTTT. Residues: CASSLVEGFSGNTIYF.

This chain joins TRBV9 and TRBJ1-4; possible D gene TRBD1, 6 bases. V was cut by 0 bases and J by 0 bases, with 9 bases left in between. Germline V gene lookup returns CDR1 SGDLS and CDR2 YYNGEE. The CDR3 contains 16 residues. DNA of the CDR3: TGTGCCAGCAGCGTAGGGACAGCAGCAACTAATGAAAAACTGTTTTTT. Translating gives CASSVGTAATNEKLFF.

The chain combines TRBV12-3 or TRBV12-4 with TRBJ1-1; D gene unclear. Trimming cost V 2 bases and J 3 bases, with 7 bases left between them. The CDR3 has 13 amino acids. The CDR3 loop reads CASSLNGDTEAFF. The CDR3 DNA sequence: TGTGCCAGCAGTTTAAACGGAGACACTGAAGCTTTCTTT.

The chain uses TRBV4-1 and TRBJ1-2, with D unresolved. The V gene lost 4 bases and the J gene lost 3 bases, with 9 bases spanning the gap. The V gene's germline CDR1 is MGHRA and CDR2 YSYEKL. The CDR3 is made up of 13 amino acids. The CDR3 here is CASSPEAYYGYTF. CDR3 DNA: TGCGCCAGCAGCCCTGAGGCGTACTATGGCTACACCTTC.

This clone has a handful of counts. The chain couples TRBV9 to TRBJ1-5; 12 bases map to TRBD1. V shed 4 bases and J 5 bases; nucleotides not matched to a gene: 10. Germline V gives CDR1 SGDLS, CDR2 YYNGEE. The CDR3 consists of 17 residues. The CDR3 DNA is TGTGCCAGCAGCAAAGGCTCAGGGACAGGGGGCGATCAGCCCCAGCATTTT. It translates to CASSKGSGTGGDQPQHF.

This clone was seen only a few times. The gene calls are TRBV2 and TRBJ2-7; D call uncertain. In germline, CDR1 is SNHLY, CDR2 FYNNEI. The V end was cut by 0 bases, the J end by 5 bases, with 14 bases between. The CDR3 runs 15 residues. The CDR3 DNA sequence: TGTGCCAGCAGTGAAGCGCTTTTGAGGCTAGACGAGCAGTACTTC. It translates to CASSEALLRLDEQYF.

CDR3: CASSPRTGDTEAFF. CDR3 sequence (DNA): TGCGCCAGCAGCCCCCGGACAGGTGACACTGAAGCTTTCTTT. The chain has TRBV5-1 and TRBJ1-1, with 7 bases identical to TRBD1. The CDR3 runs to 14 residues. From germline, CDR1 is SGHRS and CDR2 YFSETQ. V lost 4 bases, J lost 3 bases, and 6 bases stayed unmatched.